What follows are 21 T cell receptor beta chains derived from one specimen sequenced in a study of cytomegalovirus exposure and HLA in healthy donors. The PCR ran on 60 Vbeta and 13 Jbeta primers. Generated by immunoSEQ multiplex PCR, the TCRdb table keeps only in-frame clones and is missing some. This table holds just over 150,000 clones, about 75% found once. The sequencing input was PBMCs. These receptors were taken from a woman in her 50s in good health and CMV-seropositive.

The V gene is TRBV7-6, the J gene TRBJ2-3; D uncertain. The CDR3 is 16 amino acids. V was shortened by 3 bases and J by 2 bases, with 15 bases between the two germline ends. CDR1 SGHVS and CDR2 FNYEAQ come from the germline V gene. The DNA of the CDR3 is TGTGCCAGCAGCTTTAGCACGGCCCTGAACACAGATACGCAGTATTTT. Translating it yields CASSFSTALNTDTQYF.

This clone appeared a few times. The chain uses TRBV25-1 and TRBJ2-2, with D possibly matching TRBD1 (6 bases). The CDR3 is made up of 13 amino acids. CDR1 MGHDK and CDR2 SYGVNS come from the germline V gene. Trimming left V 6 bases short and J 6 bases short, with 11 bases between. CDR3 DNA: TGTGCCAGCAGCGGCCCAGGGGCCGGGGAGCTGTTTTTT. Translated: CASSGPGAGELFF.

The J gene is TRBJ2-5, the V gene TRBV5-1; D perhaps matches TRBD2 (5 bases). The J call may be in error: the DNA end matches TRBJ2-7 better. Germline CDR1 is SGHRS and CDR2 is YFSETQ. CDR3 length equals 15 residues. The CDR3 DNA is TGCGCCAGCAGCTTGGGGGGAGTCGTACCTATCGAGCAGTACTTC. Protein: CASSLGGVVPIEQYF.

This clone appeared a single time. The chain links TRBV6-6 to TRBJ1-2; no reliable D call. V dropped 3 bases and J dropped 6 bases, with 8 bases sitting between them. Germline V gene data show CDR1 as MNHNY and CDR2 as SVGAGI (reference sequence). The CDR3 is 12 amino acids. The CDR3 sequence is CASSYPPDGYTF. CDR3 sequence (DNA): TGTGCCAGCAGTTATCCCCCTGATGGCTACACCTTC.

This sequence joins TRBV7-9 and TRBJ2-5, with 8 bases matching TRBD1. J gave up 5 bases and V 5 bases, and 7 bases lay outside the gene matches. CDR1 and CDR2 (germline): SEHNR, FQNEAQ (reference sequence). This CDR3 contains 14 residues. The CDR3 DNA is TGTGCCAGCAGCGACAACAGGGGGGCGGAGACCCAGTACTTC. Amino acid sequence: CASSDNRGAETQYF.

The J gene is TRBJ2-5, the V gene TRBV10-2; 13 positions match TRBD2. The CDR3 extends over 15 amino acids. V dropped 6 bases and J dropped 5; count of bases not matched to a gene: 6. Germline V gene lookup returns CDR1 WSHSY and CDR2 SAAADI. The CDR3 sequence: CASRPTSGGRETQYF. The CDR3 DNA is TGCGCCAGCAGACCGACTAGCGGGGGGCGGGAGACCCAGTACTTC.

This clone was observed a few times. The genes are TRBV5-6 and TRBJ2-7, with TRBD2 matching over 8 bases. The CDR3 sequence is 14 residues long. Germline loops: CDR1 SGHDT, CDR2 YYEEEE. Unmatched junction bases numbered 8, after V lost 2 bases and J lost 7 bases. CDR3 in amino acids: CASSLLAALREQYF. The CDR3 DNA reads TGTGCCAGCAGCTTACTAGCGGCCCTACGAGAGCAGTACTTC. Full variable domain (outside the CDR3, taken from reference TRBV5-6 and TRBJ2-7): DAGVTQSPTHLIKTRGQQVTLRCSPKSGHDTVSWYQQALGQGPQFIFQYYEEEERQRGNFPDRFSGHQFPNYSSELNVNALLLGDSALYLCASSLLAALREQYFGPGTRLTVT.

The genes are TRBV4-2 and TRBJ2-7, with no clear D. CDR3 size: 16 residues. The V end was cut by 4 bases, the J end by 3 bases, with 19 bases between. Per germline, CDR1 LGHNA and CDR2 YNFKEQ. The CDR3 loop is CASSRTPAEVNYEQYF. CDR3 DNA sequence: TGTGCCAGCAGCCGCACGCCGGCCGAGGTGAACTACGAGCAGTACTTC.

The CDR3 sequence is CASSSPGRADTQYF. The CDR3 DNA reads TGTGCCAGCAGTTCCCCCGGGAGGGCAGATACGCAGTATTTT. The rearrangement joins TRBV28 to TRBJ2-3; 8 bases are a match to TRBD2. V lost 4 bases and J lost 4; bases outside the gene matches: 4. Germline V lookup: CDR1 MDHEN, CDR2 SYDVKM. The CDR3 extends over 14 amino acids.

The chain has TRBV30 and TRBJ2-5, with 8 positions matching TRBD2. The CDR3 is made up of 14 amino acids. J gave up 6 bases and V 3 bases, and 9 bases lay outside the gene matches. Germline-derived CDR1 and CDR2 are GTSNPN and SVGIG (reference sequence). CDR3 DNA: TGTGCCTGGAGGTGGGCGGGGGGAACGAAGACCCAGTACTTC. Amino acid sequence: CAWRWAGGTKTQYF.

The chain employs TRBV28 and TRBJ2-7, with 9 bases aligning to TRBD1. The CDR3 consists of 15 residues. Germline CDR1 MDHEN, CDR2 SYDVKM. With 6 bases clipped from V and 6 bases from J, the junction kept 12 bases outside the gene matches. The CDR3 bases are TGTGCCAGCAGCGAAGGTGGGACAGGGTTCGGCGAGCAGTACTTC. This codes for CASSEGGTGFGEQYF.

V gene TRBV10-3 combines with J gene TRBJ1-4, with D unresolved. The ends were cut back, 6 bases at V and 8 bases at J, with 13 bases in the middle. Germline V gene data show CDR1 as ENHRY and CDR2 as SYGVKD. This CDR3 comprises 13 residues. CDR3 amino acids: CAISPREEEKLFF. CDR3 in DNA: TGTGCCATCAGCCCCCGAGAGGAGGAAAAACTGTTTTTT.

The chain joins TRBV7-6 to TRBJ2-3; 8 bases are a match to TRBD2. CDR3 size: 17 residues. The V and J ends lost 7 bases and 1 base, in that order; junction bases with no gene match: 13. From germline, CDR1 is SGHVS and CDR2 FNYEAQ. CDR3 sequence (DNA): TGTGCCAGCACCCCAATACCCCAGGGACTAGGCACAGATACGCAGTATTTT. It is translated as CASTPIPQGLGTDTQYF.

CDR3 in amino acids: CASSQSIGFLPGTGVNYEQYF. The CDR3 DNA sequence: TGCGCCAGCAGTCAATCTATAGGATTCCTGCCCGGGACAGGGGTGAACTACGAGCAGTACTTC. The chain recombines TRBV23-1 with TRBJ2-7, with 10 bases matching TRBD1. Being an ORF, TRBV23-1 has a function that is uncertain. J lost 3 bases, V lost 0 bases, and 20 bases had no gene match. The CDR3 contains 21 residues.

The gene calls are TRBV4-1 and TRBJ2-1; 8 bases are shared with TRBD2. The CDR3 loop spans 16 amino acids. Per germline, CDR1 MGHRA and CDR2 YSYEKL. V lost 2 bases and J lost 1; bases outside the gene matches: 4. CDR3 sequence: CASSQSTSGSYNEQFF. The CDR3 nucleotides read TGCGCCAGCAGCCAAAGTACTAGCGGTTCCTACAATGAGCAGTTCTTC.

J is TRBJ2-1 and V is TRBV19; 7 positions match TRBD2. This CDR3 region has 14 residues. The V segment lost 11 bases and the J segment 0 bases; nucleotides outside the gene matches: 7. The germline gives CDR1 LNHDA, CDR2 SQIVND (reference sequence). This chain's CDR3 is CACRGEGSYNEQFF. DNA for the CDR3: TGTGCCTGCCGGGGGGAAGGCTCCTACAATGAGCAGTTCTTC.

The genes are TRBV11-2 and TRBJ1-1, with D unresolved. V was shortened by 4 bases and J by 4 bases, with 10 bases between the two germline ends. Germline lookup yields CDR1 SGHAT and CDR2 FQNNGV. The CDR3 has 13 amino acids. This chain's CDR3 is CASSSYRGTEAFF. The CDR3 coding sequence is TGTGCCAGCAGCTCTTACCGGGGCACTGAAGCTTTCTTT.

The genes are TRBV2 and TRBJ2-2, with 9 bases lining up with TRBD1. Unmatched junction bases numbered 9, after V lost 7 bases and J lost 6 bases. Germline-derived CDR1 and CDR2 are SNHLY and FYNNEI. This CDR3 contains 15 residues. CDR3 sequence reads: CASTGDRGGSGELFF. The CDR3 nucleotides are TGTGCCAGCACCGGAGACAGGGGGGGTTCCGGGGAGCTGTTTTTT. Filled out from reference TRBV2 and TRBJ2-2, the complete variable domain reads EPEVTQTPSHQVTQMGQEVILRCVPISNHLYFYWYRQILGQKVEFLVSFYNNEISEKSEIFDDQFSVERPDGSNFTLKIRSTKLEDSAMYFCASTGDRGGSGELFFGEGSRLTVL.

This chain connects TRBV27 to TRBJ2-5, with TRBD1 identical over 7 bases. The germline V gene has CDR1 MNHEY and CDR2 SMNVEV (reference sequence). V lost 5 bases, J lost 2 bases, and 5 bases stayed unmatched. The CDR3 sequence is 14 residues long. CDR3 loop: CASSPRDRQETQYF. In nucleotides, the CDR3 is TGTGCCAGCAGTCCCCGGGACAGACAAGAGACCCAGTACTTC.

This chain links TRBV7-2 with TRBJ2-5; D perhaps matches TRBD2 (6 bases). V was clipped by 7 bases and J by 5 bases, with 14 bases between them. This CDR3 is 13 amino acids long. Germline CDR1 reads SGHTA; CDR2 reads FQGNSA. Here the CDR3 reads CASTAGLRETQYF. The DNA for the CDR3 is TGTGCCAGCACCGCGGGGCTCCGGGAGACCCAGTACTTC.

The V call is TRBV6-6, the J call TRBJ2-1, with 8 bases matching TRBD2. The J segment lost 10 bases and the V segment lost 6 bases, leaving 17 bases of the junction unmatched. Germline assignment: CDR1 MNHNY and CDR2 SVGAGI (reference sequence). CDR3 length: 16 residues. The CDR3 loop reads CASREEGLGLLGEQFF. CDR3 in DNA: TGTGCCAGCAGAGAGGAGGGACTAGGCCTTTTGGGAGAGCAGTTCTTC.